Each of the 9 T cell receptor beta chains below was sequenced from the same sample in a study of blood T cell repertoires in COVID-19. Data came from immunoSEQ multiplex PCR; TCRdb stores just in-frame clones and leaves some out. There are about 76,000 clones in the sample; roughly 80% occur only once, and about 20% lies in the top ten. Sequencing was carried out using peripheral blood. These receptors came from a woman aged 55-69 years with acute or convalescent COVID-19.

The chain couples TRBV6-4 to TRBJ2-2; no clear D. The V end was cut by 6 bases, the J end by 1 base, with 9 bases between. This CDR3 comprises 14 residues. Germline CDR1 MRHNA, CDR2 SNTAGT. CDR3 loop: CASRADGNTGELFF. CDR3 nucleotides: TGTGCCAGCAGGGCAGATGGGAACACCGGGGAGCTGTTTTTT.

The genes are TRBV5-4 and TRBJ2-3, with 7 bases fitting TRBD1. This CDR3 has 13 amino acids. Germline V CDR1 and CDR2: SGHNT, YYREEE (reference sequence). V shed 5 bases, J shed 5 bases, and the junction held 5 bases outside the gene matches. This CDR3 is CASSLRGQDTQYF. CDR3 nucleotide sequence: TGTGCCAGCAGTCTGAGGGGGCAAGATACGCAGTATTTT.

The chain is built from TRBV7-9 and TRBJ1-6; D remains unclear. The CDR3 has 14 residues. Germline assignment: CDR1 SEHNR and CDR2 FQNEAQ (reference sequence). Trimming pared 8 bases from V and 0 bases from J, leaving 8 bases between. The CDR3 is CASGQSSYNSPLHF. As DNA, the CDR3 is TGTGCCAGCGGGCAGAGCTCCTATAATTCACCCCTCCACTTT.

The rearrangement joins TRBV6-5 to TRBJ1-6, with D uncertain. The CDR3 consists of 13 residues. Germline V gives CDR1 MNHEY, CDR2 SVGAGI. The V gene lost 9 bases and the J gene lost 0 bases, with 6 bases spanning the gap. CDR3 amino acids: CASRSSYNSPLHF. DNA of the CDR3: TGTGCCAGTAGGAGCTCCTATAATTCACCCCTCCACTTT.

The chain recombines TRBV19 with TRBJ1-5; the match to TRBD1 covers 9 bases. This CDR3 is 17 amino acids long. V dropped 4 bases and J dropped 4; count of bases not matched to a gene: 11. Per germline, CDR1 LNHDA and CDR2 SQIVND (reference sequence). The CDR3 sequence is CASSTPDRGFRNQPQHF. The DNA for the CDR3 is TGTGCCAGTAGTACCCCGGACAGGGGATTCCGAAATCAGCCCCAGCATTTT.

The chain uses TRBV29-1 and TRBJ2-3; no clear D. Looked up from germline, CDR1 is SQVTM and CDR2 is ANQGSEA. V was clipped by 6 bases and J by 2 bases, with 15 bases between them. This CDR3 is 14 amino acids long. The CDR3 nucleotides read TGCAGCGTCCAATCCGCCGACACCACAGATACGCAGTATTTT. Protein: CSVQSADTTDTQYF.

The chain uses TRBV7-3 and TRBJ2-2; D unresolved. The CDR3 runs to 13 residues. Trimming removed 5 bases at V and 1 base at J, with 5 bases between. CDR1 and CDR2 from the germline V gene are SGHTA and FQGTGA. CDR3 DNA: TGTGCCAGCAGCCCCCTGAACACCGGGGAGCTGTTTTTT. The encoded protein is CASSPLNTGELFF.

This chain uses TRBV9 with TRBJ2-3; 7 bases are shared with TRBD1. Looked up from germline, CDR1 is SGDLS and CDR2 is YYNGEE. Losses at the gene ends were 4 bases for V and 2 bases for J; bases not matched to a gene: 10. This CDR3 spans 16 amino acids. The CDR3 bases are TGTGCCAGCAGCCCCGAGACAGGGTTTAACACAGATACGCAGTATTTT. As protein: CASSPETGFNTDTQYF.

The chain carries TRBV3-1 (or the pseudogene TRBV3-2) and TRBJ1-6; 7 nucleotides agree with TRBD1. V shed 3 bases, J shed 7 bases, and the junction held 6 bases outside the gene matches. This CDR3 contains 15 residues. CDR1 and CDR2 (germline): LGHDT, YNNKEL (reference sequence). This CDR3 is CASSQGQRFNSPLHF. As DNA, the CDR3 is TGTGCCAGCAGCCAGGGACAGCGGTTCAATTCACCCCTCCACTTT.